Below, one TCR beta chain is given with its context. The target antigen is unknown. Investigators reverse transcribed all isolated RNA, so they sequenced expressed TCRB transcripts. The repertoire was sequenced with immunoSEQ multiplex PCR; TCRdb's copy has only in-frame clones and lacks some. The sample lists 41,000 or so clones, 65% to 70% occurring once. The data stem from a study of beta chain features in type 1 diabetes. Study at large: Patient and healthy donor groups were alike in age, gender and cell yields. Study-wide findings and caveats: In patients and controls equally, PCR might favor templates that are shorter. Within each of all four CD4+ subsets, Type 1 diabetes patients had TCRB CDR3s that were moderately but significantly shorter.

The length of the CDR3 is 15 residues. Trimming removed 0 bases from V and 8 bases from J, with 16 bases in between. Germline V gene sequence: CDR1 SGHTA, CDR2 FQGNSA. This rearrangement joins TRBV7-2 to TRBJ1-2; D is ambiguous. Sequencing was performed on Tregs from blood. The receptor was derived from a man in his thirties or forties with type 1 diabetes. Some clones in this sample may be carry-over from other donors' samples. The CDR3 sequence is CASSLAATGRTGYTF. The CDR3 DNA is TGTGCCAGCAGCTTAGCCGCCACGGGTCGAACCGGCTACACCTTC.